The clone carrying this T cell receptor (beta chain) has more than one count but fewer than ten. Its target is not known. As for time point: newly diagnosed GD, antithyroid drugs for less than 3 months. Preparation of the TCR library used RNA extracted from PBMCs. The CDR3 totals 15 residues. Germline V gene lookup returns CDR1 MNHNS and CDR2 SASEGT. V was clipped by 6 bases and J by 0 bases; unmatched bases: 2. HTBI primers from iRepertoire and Arm-PCR of CDR3 regions yielded the TCR beta libraries. One entry per CDR3 protein, called by TCRdb with MiXCR from the multiplex PCR reads. The sample consists of hundreds of thousands of distinct CDR3 sequences, 15% to 19% of them appearing once. The data are from a study of regulatory T cells in long-lasting Graves disease. General study results and limits: For persistent Graves' patients, TCR diversity was lower than for newly diagnosed ones. Those with persistent disease had in common more public clonotypes (2,741) than new patients (roughly 970).

The chain uses TRBV6-1 and TRBJ2-1; the match to TRBD1 covers 10 bases. Here the sequenced sample was peripheral blood mononuclear cells (PBMCs), taken at new diagnosis, from a patient treated with antithyroid drugs. This sequence originates from a female donor with Graves disease. The CDR3 loop reads CASSDRGPSYNEQFF. The DNA for the CDR3 is TGTGCCAGCAGCGACAGGGGGCCCTCCTACAATGAGCAGTTCTTC.